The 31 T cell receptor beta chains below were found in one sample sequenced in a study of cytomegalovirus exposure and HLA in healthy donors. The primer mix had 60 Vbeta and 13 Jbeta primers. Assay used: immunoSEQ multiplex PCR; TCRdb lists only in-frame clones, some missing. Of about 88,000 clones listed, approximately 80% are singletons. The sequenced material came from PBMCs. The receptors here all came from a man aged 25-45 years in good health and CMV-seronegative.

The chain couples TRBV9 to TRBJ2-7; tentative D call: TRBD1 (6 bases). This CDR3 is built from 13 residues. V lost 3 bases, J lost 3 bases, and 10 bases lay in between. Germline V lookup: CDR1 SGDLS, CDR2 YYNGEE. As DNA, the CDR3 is TGTGCCAGCAGCGGATGGGACAACTACGAGCAGTACTTC. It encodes CASSGWDNYEQYF.

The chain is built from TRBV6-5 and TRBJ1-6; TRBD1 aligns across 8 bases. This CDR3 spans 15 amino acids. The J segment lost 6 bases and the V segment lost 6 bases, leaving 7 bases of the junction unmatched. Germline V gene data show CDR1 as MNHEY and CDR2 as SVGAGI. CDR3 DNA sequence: TGTGCCAGCAGCTTGGACAGGGATAGTAATTCACCCCTCCACTTT. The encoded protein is CASSLDRDSNSPLHF.

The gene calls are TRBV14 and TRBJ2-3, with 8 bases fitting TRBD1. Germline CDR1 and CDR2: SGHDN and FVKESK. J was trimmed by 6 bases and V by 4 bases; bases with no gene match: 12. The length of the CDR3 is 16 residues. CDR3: CASSPRTGFVMDTQYF. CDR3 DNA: TGTGCCAGCAGCCCTAGGACAGGGTTCGTTATGGATACGCAGTATTTT.

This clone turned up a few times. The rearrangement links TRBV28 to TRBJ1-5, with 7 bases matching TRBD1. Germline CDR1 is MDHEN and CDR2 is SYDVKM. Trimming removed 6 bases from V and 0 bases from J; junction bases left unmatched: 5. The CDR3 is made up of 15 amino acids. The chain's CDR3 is CASRRGTVSNQPQHF. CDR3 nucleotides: TGTGCCAGCAGACGAGGGACAGTTAGCAATCAGCCCCAGCATTTT. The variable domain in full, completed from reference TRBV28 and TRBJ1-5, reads DVKVTQSSRYLVKRTGEKVFLECVQDMDHENMFWYRQDPGLGLRLIYFSYDVKMKEKGDIPEGYSVSREKKERFSLILESASTNQTSMYLCASRRGTVSNQPQHFGDGTRLSIL.

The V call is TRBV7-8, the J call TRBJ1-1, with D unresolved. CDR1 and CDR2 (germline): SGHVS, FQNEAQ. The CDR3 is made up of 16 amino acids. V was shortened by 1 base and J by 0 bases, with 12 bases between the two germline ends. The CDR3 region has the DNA TGTGCCAGCAGCTTAGTTGCTGTACTCCTGAACACTGAAGCTTTCTTT. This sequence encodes CASSLVAVLLNTEAFF.

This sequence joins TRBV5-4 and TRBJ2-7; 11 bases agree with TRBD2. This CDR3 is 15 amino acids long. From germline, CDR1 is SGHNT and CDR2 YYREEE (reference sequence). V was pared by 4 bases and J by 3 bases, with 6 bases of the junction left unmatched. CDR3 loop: CASSPGTSGLYEQYF. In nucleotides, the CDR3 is TGTGCCAGCAGCCCCGGGACTAGCGGCCTCTACGAGCAGTACTTC.

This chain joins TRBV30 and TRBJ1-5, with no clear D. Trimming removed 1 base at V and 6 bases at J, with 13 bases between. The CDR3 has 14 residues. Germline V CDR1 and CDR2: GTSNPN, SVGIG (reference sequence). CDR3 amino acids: CAWSDRGIPQPQHF. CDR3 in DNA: TGTGCCTGGAGTGATCGAGGGATCCCTCAGCCCCAGCATTTT. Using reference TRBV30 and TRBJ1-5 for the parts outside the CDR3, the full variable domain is SQTIHQWPATLVQPVGSPLSLECTVEGTSNPNLYWYRQAAGRGLQLLFYSVGIGQISSEVPQNLSASRPQDRQFILSSKKLLLSDSGFYLCAWSDRGIPQPQHFGDGTRLSIL.

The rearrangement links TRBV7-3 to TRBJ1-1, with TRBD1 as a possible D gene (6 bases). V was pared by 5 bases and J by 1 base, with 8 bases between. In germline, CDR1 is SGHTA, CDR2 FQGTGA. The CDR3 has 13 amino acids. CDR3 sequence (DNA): TGTGCCAGCAGCCCGGGACAGAACACTGAAGCTTTCTTT. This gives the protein CASSPGQNTEAFF.

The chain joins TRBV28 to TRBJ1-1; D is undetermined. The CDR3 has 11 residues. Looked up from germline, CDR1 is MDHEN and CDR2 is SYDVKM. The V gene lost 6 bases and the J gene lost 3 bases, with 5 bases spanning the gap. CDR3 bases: TGTGCCAGCAGCTCGGACACTGAAGCTTTCTTT. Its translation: CASSSDTEAFF.

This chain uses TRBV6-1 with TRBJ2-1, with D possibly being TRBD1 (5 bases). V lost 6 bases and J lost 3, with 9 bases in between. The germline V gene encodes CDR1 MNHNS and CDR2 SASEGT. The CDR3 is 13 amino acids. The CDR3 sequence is CASSPGIYNEQFF. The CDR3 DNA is TGTGCCAGCAGCCCAGGGATCTACAATGAGCAGTTCTTC.

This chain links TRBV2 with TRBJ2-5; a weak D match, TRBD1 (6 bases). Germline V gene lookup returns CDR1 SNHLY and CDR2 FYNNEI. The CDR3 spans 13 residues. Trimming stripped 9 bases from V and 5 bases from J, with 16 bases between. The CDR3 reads CASFPGQSETQYF. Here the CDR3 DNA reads TGTGCCAGTTTTCCGGGACAATCGGAGACCCAGTACTTC.

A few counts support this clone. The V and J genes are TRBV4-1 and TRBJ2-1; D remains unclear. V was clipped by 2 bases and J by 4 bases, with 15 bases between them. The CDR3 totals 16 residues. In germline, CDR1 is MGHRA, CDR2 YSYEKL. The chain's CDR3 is CASSQLDIIQYNEQFF. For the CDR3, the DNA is TGCGCCAGCAGCCAACTTGACATAATCCAATACAATGAGCAGTTCTTC.

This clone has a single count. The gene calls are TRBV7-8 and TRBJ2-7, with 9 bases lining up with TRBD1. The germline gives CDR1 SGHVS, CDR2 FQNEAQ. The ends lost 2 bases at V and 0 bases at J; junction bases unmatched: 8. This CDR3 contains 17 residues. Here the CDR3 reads CASSLWGQGTSSYEQYF. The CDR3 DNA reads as TGTGCCAGCAGCTTATGGGGACAGGGCACCAGCTCCTACGAGCAGTACTTC.

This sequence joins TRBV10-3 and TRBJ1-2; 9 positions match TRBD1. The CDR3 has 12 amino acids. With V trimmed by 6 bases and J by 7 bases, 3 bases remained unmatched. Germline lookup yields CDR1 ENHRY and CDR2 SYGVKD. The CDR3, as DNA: TGTGCCATCAGGGGACAGGGTGGTGGCTACACCTTC. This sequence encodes CAIRGQGGGYTF.

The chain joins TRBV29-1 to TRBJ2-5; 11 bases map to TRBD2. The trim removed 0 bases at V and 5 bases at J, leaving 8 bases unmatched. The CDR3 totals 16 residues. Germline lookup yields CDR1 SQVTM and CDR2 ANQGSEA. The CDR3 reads CSVEDSSGGLDETQYF. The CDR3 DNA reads TGCAGCGTTGAAGATTCTAGCGGGGGGCTGGACGAGACCCAGTACTTC.

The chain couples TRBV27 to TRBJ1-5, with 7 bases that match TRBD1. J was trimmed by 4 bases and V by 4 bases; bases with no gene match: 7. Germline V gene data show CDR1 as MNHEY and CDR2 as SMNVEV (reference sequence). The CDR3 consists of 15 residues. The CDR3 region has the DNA TGTGCCAGCAGTTCGTTCACAGGGGTAAATCAGCCCCAGCATTTT. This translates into CASSSFTGVNQPQHF.

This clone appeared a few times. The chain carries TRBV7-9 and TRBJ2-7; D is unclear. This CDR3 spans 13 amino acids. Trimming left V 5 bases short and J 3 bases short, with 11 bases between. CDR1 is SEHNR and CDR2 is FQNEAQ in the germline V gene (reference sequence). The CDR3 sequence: CASSVTQNYEQYF. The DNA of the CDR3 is TGTGCCAGCAGCGTGACACAAAACTACGAGCAGTACTTC.

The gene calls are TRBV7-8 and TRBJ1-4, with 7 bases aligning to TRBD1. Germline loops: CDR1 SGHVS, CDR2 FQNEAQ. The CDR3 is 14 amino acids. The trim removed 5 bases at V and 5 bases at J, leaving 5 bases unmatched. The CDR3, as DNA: TGTGCCAGCAGCCCGGACAGGAACAATGAAAAACTGTTTTTT. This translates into CASSPDRNNEKLFF.

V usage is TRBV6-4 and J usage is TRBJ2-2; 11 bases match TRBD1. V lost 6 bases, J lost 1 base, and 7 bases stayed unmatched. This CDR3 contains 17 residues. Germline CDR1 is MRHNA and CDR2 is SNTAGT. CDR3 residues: CASSRDRGNKNTGELFF. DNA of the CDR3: TGTGCCAGCAGCCGGGACAGGGGGAATAAGAACACCGGGGAGCTGTTTTTT.

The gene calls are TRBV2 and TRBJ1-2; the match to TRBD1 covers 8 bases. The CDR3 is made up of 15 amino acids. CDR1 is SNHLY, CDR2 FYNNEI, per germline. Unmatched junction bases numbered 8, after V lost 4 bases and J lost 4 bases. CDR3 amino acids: CASSGWTGTIYGYTF. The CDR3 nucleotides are TGTGCCAGCAGTGGGTGGACAGGGACGATCTATGGCTACACCTTC.

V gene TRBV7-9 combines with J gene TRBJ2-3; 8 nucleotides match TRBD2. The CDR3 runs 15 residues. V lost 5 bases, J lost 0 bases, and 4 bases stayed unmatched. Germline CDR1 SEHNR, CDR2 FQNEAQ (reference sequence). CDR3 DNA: TGTGCCAGCAGCCGCGGGGGGCCTAGCACAGATACGCAGTATTTT. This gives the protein CASSRGGPSTDTQYF.

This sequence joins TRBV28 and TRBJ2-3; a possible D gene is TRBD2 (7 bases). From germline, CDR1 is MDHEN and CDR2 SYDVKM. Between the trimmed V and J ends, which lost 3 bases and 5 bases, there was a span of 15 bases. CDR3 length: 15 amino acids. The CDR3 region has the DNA TGTGCCAGCAGTTTTGGCGGGGGCCGGGGAGATACGCAGTATTTT. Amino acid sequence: CASSFGGGRGDTQYF.

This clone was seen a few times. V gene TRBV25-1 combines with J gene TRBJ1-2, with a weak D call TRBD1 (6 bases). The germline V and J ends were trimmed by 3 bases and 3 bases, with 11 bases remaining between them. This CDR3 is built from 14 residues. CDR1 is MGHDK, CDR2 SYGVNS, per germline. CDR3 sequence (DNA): TGTGCCAGCAGTGATCCAGGGGAGTACTATGGCTACACCTTC. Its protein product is CASSDPGEYYGYTF.

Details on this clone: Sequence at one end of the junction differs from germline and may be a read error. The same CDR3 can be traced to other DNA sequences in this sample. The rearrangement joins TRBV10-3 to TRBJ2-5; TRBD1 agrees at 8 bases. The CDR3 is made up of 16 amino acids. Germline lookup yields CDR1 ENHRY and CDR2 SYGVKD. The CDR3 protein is CAISGGQGAYQETQYF. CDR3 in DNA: TGTGCCATTAGTGGGGGGCAGGGGGCCTACCAAGAGACCCAGTACTTC.

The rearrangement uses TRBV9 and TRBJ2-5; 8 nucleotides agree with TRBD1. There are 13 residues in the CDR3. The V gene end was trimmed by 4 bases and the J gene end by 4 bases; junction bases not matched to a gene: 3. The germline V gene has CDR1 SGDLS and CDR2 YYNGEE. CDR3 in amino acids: CASSSGTGETQYF. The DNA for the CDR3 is TGTGCCAGCAGCTCCGGGACAGGAGAGACCCAGTACTTC.

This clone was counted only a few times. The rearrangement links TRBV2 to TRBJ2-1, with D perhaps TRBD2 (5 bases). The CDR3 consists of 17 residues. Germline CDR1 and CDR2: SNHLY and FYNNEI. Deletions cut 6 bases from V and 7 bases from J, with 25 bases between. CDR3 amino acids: CASSRTGREGRRNEQFF. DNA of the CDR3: TGTGCCAGCAGCCGAACGGGAAGAGAGGGAAGGAGGAATGAGCAGTTCTTC.

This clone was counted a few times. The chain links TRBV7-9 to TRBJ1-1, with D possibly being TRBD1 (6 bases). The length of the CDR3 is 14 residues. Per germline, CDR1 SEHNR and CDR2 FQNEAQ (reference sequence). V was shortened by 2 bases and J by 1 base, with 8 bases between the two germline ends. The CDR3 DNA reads TGTGCCAGCAGCTTATCACAGGGGAACACTGAAGCTTTCTTT. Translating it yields CASSLSQGNTEAFF. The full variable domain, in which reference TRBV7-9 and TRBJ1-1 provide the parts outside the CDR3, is DTGVSQNPRHKITKRGQNVTFRCDPISEHNRLYWYRQTLGQGPEFLTYFQNEAQLEKSRLLSDRFSAERPKGSFSTLEIQRTEQGDSAMYLCASSLSQGNTEAFFGQGTRLTVV.

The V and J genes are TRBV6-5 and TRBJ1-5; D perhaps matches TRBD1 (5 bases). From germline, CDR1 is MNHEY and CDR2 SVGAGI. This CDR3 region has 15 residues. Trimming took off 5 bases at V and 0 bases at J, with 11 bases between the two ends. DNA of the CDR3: TGTGCCAGCAGTACAGACAGTTATAGCAATCAGCCCCAGCATTTT. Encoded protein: CASSTDSYSNQPQHF.

CDR3 DNA: TGTGCCAGCTCAAGTAGCGACAGGGCCCTCAATCAGCCCCAGCATTTT. Translated, it gives CASSSSDRALNQPQHF. The genes are TRBV18 and TRBJ1-5, with 7 positions matching TRBD1. Losses at the gene ends were 5 bases for V and 3 bases for J; bases not matched to a gene: 10. CDR3 length equals 16 residues. Germline V gene lookup returns CDR1 KGHSH and CDR2 LQKENI.

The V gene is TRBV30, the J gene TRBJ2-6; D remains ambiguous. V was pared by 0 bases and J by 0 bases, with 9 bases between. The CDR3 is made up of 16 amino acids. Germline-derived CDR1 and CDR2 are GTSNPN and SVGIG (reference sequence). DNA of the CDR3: TGTGCCTGGAGTGTACGGTCGGGCTCTGGGGCCAACGTCCTGACTTTC. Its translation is CAWSVRSGSGANVLTF.

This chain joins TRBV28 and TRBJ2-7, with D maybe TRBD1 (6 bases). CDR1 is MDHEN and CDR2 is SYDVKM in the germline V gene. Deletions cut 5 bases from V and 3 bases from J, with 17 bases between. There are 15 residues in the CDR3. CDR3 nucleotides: TGTGCCAGCAGTCAATCAGGGGCATTGTTCTACGAGCAGTACTTC. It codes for CASSQSGALFYEQYF.